The next 16 T cell receptor beta chains were all read from a single sample in a study of vaccination and CD4 T cells after COVID-19. These receptors lack a known antigen. Specified treatment: roughly 11-day PBMC culture with coronavirus spike peptide pools or control peptides (ViraFEST assay). Sequenced with the Oncomine TCR Beta short-read assay was DNA taken from cultured CD4+ T cells. Using its own MiXCR run on the PCR reads, TCRdb lists one record per CDR3 protein. The profile shows around 20,000 distinct CDR3 sequences, under 80% of them singletons. The sequenced material came from CD4+ T cells from blood, cultured in vitro. These receptors were taken from a human donor who had recovered from COVID-19.

The table lists this clonotype with a count of one. The gene calls are TRBV6-5 and TRBJ2-2, with 11 bases matching TRBD2. The CDR3 sequence is 17 residues long. In germline, CDR1 is MNHEY, CDR2 SVGAGI. J gave up 5 bases and V 4 bases, and 9 bases lay outside the gene matches. The CDR3 nucleotides are TGTGCCAGCAGTTCCACTCGACTAGCGGGAAAAACCGGGGAGCTGTTTTTT. Translated: CASSSTRLAGKTGELFF.

V is TRBV15 and J is TRBJ1-6; D uncertain. Trimming stripped 4 bases from V and 7 bases from J, with 14 bases between. Germline values: CDR1 LNHNV, CDR2 YYDKDF (reference sequence). The length of the CDR3 is 15 residues. This chain's CDR3 is CATSKYQAPNSPLHF. In nucleotides, the CDR3 is TGTGCCACCAGCAAATACCAGGCACCAAATTCACCCCTCCACTTT.

The gene calls are TRBV20-1 and TRBJ1-1, with D tentatively TRBD1 (6 bases). CDR3 size: 14 residues. Trimming took 5 bases from V and 1 from J, leaving 14 bases between them. Per germline, CDR1 DFQATT and CDR2 SNEGSKA (reference sequence). The chain's CDR3 is CSAQNGGPNTEAFF. Written as DNA, the CDR3 is TGCAGTGCTCAAAACGGGGGGCCGAACACTGAAGCTTTCTTT.

This chain joins TRBV10-3 and TRBJ2-3, with no clear D. V shed 1 base and J shed 2 bases, with 10 bases lying between them. The CDR3 runs 15 residues. The germline V gene has CDR1 ENHRY and CDR2 SYGVKD. The CDR3 loop is CAISELAANTDTQYF. CDR3 nucleotides: TGTGCCATCAGTGAGTTGGCAGCGAACACAGATACGCAGTATTTT.

The J gene is TRBJ2-7, the V gene TRBV18; 7 positions match TRBD1. The CDR3 totals 14 residues. CDR1 and CDR2 (germline): KGHSH, LQKENI. V lost 3 bases, J lost 5 bases, and 7 bases stayed unmatched. As DNA, the CDR3 is TGTGCCAGCTCACCCACGAATACAGGGGACGAGCAGTACTTC. Translating it yields CASSPTNTGDEQYF.

The chain joins TRBV7-2 to TRBJ1-1; D may be TRBD1 (6 bases). Trimming shortened V by 3 bases and J by 4 bases, and 15 bases separated the two germline ends. The CDR3 consists of 15 residues. CDR1 and CDR2 from the germline V gene are SGHTA and FQGNSA. CDR3 loop: CASSFEGPGVTEAFF. As DNA, the CDR3 is TGTGCCAGCAGCTTCGAAGGTCCAGGGGTCACTGAAGCTTTCTTT.

The genes are TRBV2 and TRBJ1-5; D is unresolved. The germline V gene has CDR1 SNHLY and CDR2 FYNNEI. V was cut by 5 bases and J by 4 bases, with 9 bases left in between. This CDR3 region has 13 residues. The CDR3 reads CASSQKRNQPQHF. The CDR3 bases are TGTGCCAGCAGTCAAAAACGGAATCAGCCCCAGCATTTT.

The CDR3 loop reads CASSRQVMNTEAFF. In nucleotides, the CDR3 is TGTGCCAGCAGCAGACAGGTCATGAACACTGAAGCTTTCTTT. The rearrangement uses TRBV7-2 and TRBJ1-1; D might be TRBD1 (6 bases). Germline V gene lookup returns CDR1 SGHTA and CDR2 FQGNSA. V dropped 5 bases and J dropped 0 bases, with 10 bases sitting between them. The CDR3 runs 14 residues. The variable domain in full, completed from reference TRBV7-2 and TRBJ1-1, reads GAGVSQSPSNKVTEKGKDVELRCDPISGHTALYWYRQSLGQGLEFLIYFQGNSAPDKSGLPSDRFSAERTGGSVSTLTIQRTQQEDSAVYLCASSRQVMNTEAFFGQGTRLTVV.

The gene calls are TRBV10-3 and TRBJ2-7; 13 bases agree with TRBD2. The CDR3 is 15 residues long. J was trimmed by 3 bases and V by 4 bases; bases with no gene match: 3. CDR1 is ENHRY and CDR2 is SYGVKD in the germline V gene. In DNA, the CDR3 is TGTGCCATCAGTGGAGGACTAGCGGGAGACTACGAGCAGTACTTC. It encodes CAISGGLAGDYEQYF.

The rearrangement joins TRBV24-1 to TRBJ2-3; D unresolved. The CDR3 is 17 amino acids. CDR1 is KGHDR, CDR2 SFDVKD, per germline. Trimming shortened V by 3 bases and J by 1 base, and 16 bases separated the two germline ends. This CDR3 reads CATSDPRALGRTDTQYF. The DNA of the CDR3 is TGTGCCACCAGTGATCCCCGGGCCCTAGGGCGCACAGATACGCAGTATTTT.

V gene TRBV20-1 combines with J gene TRBJ1-2; D is undetermined. The CDR3 is 10 residues long. Germline CDR1 and CDR2: DFQATT and SNEGSKA (reference sequence). Trimming took 6 bases from V and 6 from J, leaving 8 bases between them. CDR3 sequence reads: CSALSDGYTF. The CDR3 DNA is TGCAGTGCCCTCTCGGATGGCTACACCTTC.

The rearrangement uses TRBV6-2 or TRBV6-3 and TRBJ1-5, with D tentatively TRBD1 (5 bases). Germline-derived CDR1 and CDR2 are MNHEY and SVGEGT. Trimming pared 1 base from V and 4 bases from J, leaving 8 bases between. The CDR3 contains 14 residues. CDR3 sequence reads: CASSYYGANQPQHF. The CDR3 DNA follows: TGTGCCAGCAGTTACTACGGGGCAAATCAGCCCCAGCATTTT.

The V gene is TRBV20-1, the J gene TRBJ2-3; D gene ambiguous. The germline gives CDR1 DFQATT, CDR2 SNEGSKA (reference sequence). V was cut by 3 bases and J by 0 bases, with 7 bases left in between. The CDR3 covers 13 residues. The CDR3 loop is CSASRPSTDTQYF. The CDR3 nucleotides are TGCAGTGCTAGTAGACCTAGCACAGATACGCAGTATTTT.

This clonotype was found once. This chain uses TRBV21-1 with TRBJ2-1; the table's D call of TRBD1 was not tested on the DNA. TRBV21-1 is a known pseudogene. The CDR3 runs 19 residues. DNA of the CDR3: TGTGCCAGCAGCAAAGATGTTGGCGGGACCCCGAGCTCCTACAATGAGCAGTTCTTC. It codes for CASSKDVGGTPSSYNEQFF.

CDR3 in DNA: TGTGCCAGCAGCGTAGAACTAGCGGAGGGAAATGAGCAGTTCTTC. Residues: CASSVELAEGNEQFF. The chain recombines TRBV9 with TRBJ2-1, with TRBD2 matching over 8 bases. The CDR3 sequence is 15 residues long. J gave up 7 bases and V 0 bases, and 6 bases lay outside the gene matches. CDR1 and CDR2 from the germline V gene are SGDLS and YYNGEE.

This clonotype has more than one count but fewer than ten. V gene TRBV7-2 combines with J gene TRBJ1-1, with 8 bases aligning to TRBD1. This CDR3 region has 13 residues. CDR1 and CDR2 from the germline V gene are SGHTA and FQGNSA. V was pared by 7 bases and J by 4 bases, with 5 bases of the junction left unmatched. DNA of the CDR3: TGTGCCAGCAACCCAGGGGGCGTCACTGAAGCTTTCTTT. Protein: CASNPGGVTEAFF.